What follows are 24 T cell receptor beta chains derived from one specimen sequenced in a study of shared clonotypes between healthy human individuals. Sequenced by immunoSEQ multiplex PCR; TCRdb stores in-frame clones only, minus some. The sample yields over 2 million clones, roughly 90% seen once. What was sequenced was naive CD4+ T cells from PBMCs. Subset indicated: CD45RA+ positively selected. Receptor source: a man aged 18 to 30 in good health. Some clones in this sample may be carry-over from other donors' samples.

The V and J genes are TRBV5-1 and TRBJ1-3, with D possibly TRBD1 on 5 matching bases. The germline V and J ends were trimmed by 5 bases and 0 bases, with 12 bases remaining between them. This CDR3 has 15 amino acids. Germline assignment: CDR1 SGHRS and CDR2 YFSETQ. Here the CDR3 reads CASSSGVPSGNTIYF. The CDR3 region has the DNA TGCGCCAGCAGTTCGGGGGTGCCCTCTGGAAACACCATATATTTT. Full variable domain (missing parts from reference TRBV5-1 and TRBJ1-3): KAGVTQTPRYLIKTRGQQVTLSCSPISGHRSVSWYQQTPGQGLQFLFEYFSETQRNKGNFPGRFSGRQFSNSRSEMNVSTLELGDSALYLCASSSGVPSGNTIYFGEGSWLTVV.

The CDR3 loop is CASSDSGMTDTQYF. The CDR3 DNA sequence: TGTGCCAGCAGTGATTCAGGGATGACAGATACGCAGTATTTT. The chain links TRBV6-1 to TRBJ2-3, with a possible D match to TRBD1 (5 bases). Germline values: CDR1 MNHNS, CDR2 SASEGT. The CDR3 has 14 amino acids. Trimming shortened V by 3 bases and J by 3 bases, and 10 bases separated the two germline ends.

The chain links TRBV11-2 to TRBJ2-7; D is tentatively TRBD1 or TRBD2 (5 bases each). Germline CDR1 reads SGHAT; CDR2 reads FQNNGV. CDR3 size: 13 residues. Trimming took off 5 bases at V and 10 bases at J, with 18 bases between the two ends. Here the CDR3 reads CASSRGGVTYQYF. The CDR3 DNA follows: TGTGCCAGCAGCCGTGGGGGAGTTACGTATCAGTACTTC.

A few counts support this clone. This chain links TRBV6-5 with TRBJ1-5, with D possibly TRBD1 on 5 matching bases. Trimming took 4 bases from V and 6 from J, leaving 13 bases between them. Germline CDR1 is MNHEY and CDR2 is SVGAGI. The CDR3 sequence is 14 residues long. The CDR3 DNA sequence: TGTGCCAGCAGTTCGGGTCGGGGGACTCAGCCCCAGCATTTT. Its protein product is CASSSGRGTQPQHF.

The CDR3 DNA is TGTGCCAGCAGTGAAGCGCTTCAGGGGGCGGGTGCCTATGGCTACACCTTC. Protein product: CASSEALQGAGAYGYTF. The gene calls are TRBV2 and TRBJ1-2; 8 bases match TRBD1. V gave up 0 bases and J gave up 4 bases; unmatched junction bases: 10. CDR3 length: 17 residues. Germline V gene lookup returns CDR1 SNHLY and CDR2 FYNNEI. The full variable domain, in which reference TRBV2 and TRBJ1-2 provide the parts outside the CDR3, is EPEVTQTPSHQVTQMGQEVILRCVPISNHLYFYWYRQILGQKVEFLVSFYNNEISEKSEIFDDQFSVERPDGSNFTLKIRSTKLEDSAMYFCASSEALQGAGAYGYTFGSGTRLTVV.

This chain uses TRBV11-1 with TRBJ2-5, with 8 bases fitting TRBD2. Germline CDR1 SGHAT, CDR2 FQDESV (reference sequence). V dropped 6 bases and J dropped 4; count of bases not matched to a gene: 7. This CDR3 contains 14 residues. The CDR3 DNA reads TGTGCCAGCAGGGAAGGACGGGGGGGAGAGACCCAGTACTTC. Protein: CASREGRGGETQYF.

The rearrangement uses TRBV28 and TRBJ2-5; no clear D. Trimming took off 5 bases at V and 4 bases at J, with 11 bases between the two ends. Germline V gene sequence: CDR1 MDHEN, CDR2 SYDVKM. This CDR3 contains 13 residues. CDR3 region: CASSPPKVETQYF. CDR3 nucleotide sequence: TGTGCCAGCAGTCCCCCAAAGGTAGAGACCCAGTACTTC.

This chain connects TRBV10-3 to TRBJ2-5, with D perhaps matching TRBD1 (6 bases). CDR1 ENHRY and CDR2 SYGVKD come from the germline V gene. This CDR3 comprises 15 residues. V was shortened by 4 bases and J by 5 bases, with 17 bases between the two germline ends. The CDR3 sequence: CAISGGQGVGETQYF. CDR3 DNA: TGTGCCATCAGTGGGGGACAAGGGGTCGGTGAGACCCAGTACTTC.

The chain couples TRBV6-1 to TRBJ2-7; possible D gene TRBD2, 5 bases. The V gene's germline CDR1 is MNHNS and CDR2 SASEGT. The CDR3 is made up of 15 amino acids. The ends were cut back, 2 bases at V and 7 bases at J, with 18 bases in the middle. CDR3 loop: CASSEFRRGSGEQYF. The CDR3, as DNA: TGTGCCAGCAGTGAATTCCGTCGGGGATCGGGGGAGCAGTACTTC.

Concerning this clone: The sample holds other DNA sequences that translate to the same CDR3. The chain links TRBV9 to TRBJ1-1; D unresolved. CDR1 SGDLS and CDR2 YYNGEE come from the germline V gene. The CDR3 totals 13 residues. The V gene lost 0 bases and the J gene lost 2 bases, with 5 bases spanning the gap. The CDR3 DNA follows: TGTGCCAGCAGCGTAGTTGCAAACACTGAAGCTTTCTTT. Protein product: CASSVVANTEAFF.

About this clone: Other DNA sequences in this sample translate to the same CDR3. The rearrangement uses TRBV6-6 and TRBJ1-1; D uncertain. Germline-derived CDR1 and CDR2 are MNHNY and SVGAGI (reference sequence). CDR3 length: 11 residues. V lost 7 bases and J 1 base, leaving 4 bases between the germline ends. The CDR3 protein is CASTPNTEAFF. CDR3 bases: TGTGCCAGCACCCCGAACACTGAAGCTTTCTTT.

V is TRBV28 and J is TRBJ1-2, with a weak D call TRBD1 (5 bases). Germline V gene data show CDR1 as MDHEN and CDR2 as SYDVKM. This CDR3 contains 18 residues. Trimming stripped 3 bases from V and 0 bases from J, with 20 bases between. The CDR3 sequence: CASSFSRGRDLTNYGYTF. The CDR3 bases are TGTGCCAGCAGTTTTTCCCGCGGGCGGGACCTCACTAACTATGGCTACACCTTC.

This clone has more than one count but fewer than ten. V gene TRBV5-1 combines with J gene TRBJ1-3, with D unresolved. Between the trimmed V and J ends, which lost 4 bases and 2 bases, there was a span of 10 bases. Germline V gives CDR1 SGHRS, CDR2 YFSETQ. This CDR3 contains 14 residues. The CDR3 DNA reads TGCGCCAGCAGCGCAGGTTCCCCTGGAAACACCATATATTTT. Its translation is CASSAGSPGNTIYF.

This rearrangement joins TRBV11-1 to TRBJ2-5; the D is unclear. The end of the DNA aligns better with TRBJ2-7, so the J call may be wrong. The length of the CDR3 is 12 residues. From germline, CDR1 is SGHAT and CDR2 FQDESV (reference sequence). The DNA of the CDR3 is TGTGCCAGCAGCCAAAAACACTACGAGCAGTACTTC. Its protein product is CASSQKHYEQYF.

V and J are TRBV5-1 and TRBJ2-7, with TRBD2 matching over 7 bases. Germline V gene lookup returns CDR1 SGHRS and CDR2 YFSETQ. The junction had 9 bases not matched to a gene; V was cut back by 4 bases and J by 2 bases. CDR3 length: 15 amino acids. For the CDR3, the DNA is TGCGCCAGCAGCGCCAGCGGGGCATTGGCCTACGAGCAGTACTTC. Its translation: CASSASGALAYEQYF.

The chain combines TRBV4-2 with TRBJ2-7, with D possibly being TRBD2 (5 bases). V was shortened by 2 bases and J by 0 bases, with 11 bases between the two germline ends. This CDR3 region has 15 residues. Germline CDR1 reads LGHNA; CDR2 reads YNFKEQ. The CDR3 protein is CASSQLDGNSYEQYF. The DNA of the CDR3 is TGTGCCAGCAGCCAATTGGACGGGAACTCCTACGAGCAGTACTTC.

This sequence joins TRBV30 and TRBJ2-1; 8 bases map to TRBD2. CDR1 and CDR2 (germline): GTSNPN, SVGIG (reference sequence). The CDR3 has 14 residues. V trimming: 3 bases; J trimming: 1 base; junction bases outside the gene matches: 2. CDR3: CAWRSSGSYNEQFF. The DNA of the CDR3 is TGTGCCTGGAGGTCTAGCGGGTCCTACAATGAGCAGTTCTTC.

This clone was picked up one time. Within the sample, other DNA sequences also encode this same CDR3. The gene calls are TRBV18 and TRBJ2-7, with D unresolved. This CDR3 has 14 amino acids. The V end lost 0 bases, the J end lost 2 bases, and 8 bases lay between the germline ends. Germline CDR1 and CDR2: KGHSH and LQKENI. The CDR3 is CASSPPGITYEQYF. The CDR3 DNA reads TGTGCCAGCTCACCACCGGGCATAACCTACGAGCAGTACTTC. Full variable domain (missing parts from reference TRBV18 and TRBJ2-7): NAGVMQNPRHLVRRRGQEARLRCSPMKGHSHVYWYRQLPEEGLKFMVYLQKENIIDESGMPKERFSAEFPKEGPSILRIQQVVRGDSAAYFCASSPPGITYEQYFGPGTRLTVT.

The table lists this clone with a few counts. The V and J genes are TRBV7-2 and TRBJ1-1; unclear D gene. V shed 6 bases and J shed 1 base, with 9 bases lying between them. The CDR3 extends over 13 amino acids. Germline-derived CDR1 and CDR2 are SGHTA and FQGNSA. As DNA, the CDR3 is TGTGCCAGCAGTTCTGACTCGAACACTGAAGCTTTCTTT. This translates into CASSSDSNTEAFF.

On this clone itself: This specimen includes other DNA sequences encoding the same CDR3. This chain links TRBV9 with TRBJ2-5; D is perhaps TRBD2 (5 bases). This CDR3 is built from 13 residues. The germline V and J ends were trimmed by 0 bases and 3 bases, with 6 bases remaining between them. Per germline, CDR1 SGDLS and CDR2 YYNGEE. In nucleotides, the CDR3 is TGTGCCAGCAGCGTAGCCGGGAAAGAGACCCAGTACTTC. Encoded protein: CASSVAGKETQYF.

The chain is built from TRBV19 and TRBJ2-1; the match to TRBD2 covers 8 bases. The length of the CDR3 is 15 residues. V lost 3 bases and J lost 4; bases outside the gene matches: 5. CDR1 is LNHDA, CDR2 SQIVND, per germline (reference sequence). The CDR3 DNA reads TGTGCCAGTAGTATTGAACTAGCGGCGTACAATGAGCAGTTCTTC. Its translation is CASSIELAAYNEQFF.

The chain links TRBV2 to TRBJ2-3, with TRBD2 identical over 12 bases. Germline V gene lookup returns CDR1 SNHLY and CDR2 FYNNEI. This CDR3 comprises 16 residues. The J segment lost 6 bases and the V segment lost 7 bases, leaving 11 bases of the junction unmatched. CDR3 protein: CASTPRTSGISDTQYF. The CDR3 DNA follows: TGTGCCAGCACCCCAAGGACTAGCGGGATTTCGGATACGCAGTATTTT.

J is TRBJ2-2 and V is TRBV2, with 9 bases fitting TRBD2. Looked up from germline, CDR1 is SNHLY and CDR2 is FYNNEI. CDR3 length equals 15 residues. V shed 6 bases and J 3 bases; nucleotides not matched to a gene: 5. CDR3 DNA: TGTGCCAGCAGCTCTAGCGGGATTCACACCGGGGAGCTGTTTTTT. Translated: CASSSSGIHTGELFF.

The chain employs TRBV29-1 and TRBJ2-1; TRBD2 matches at 13 bases. Germline CDR1 SQVTM, CDR2 ANQGSEA. The CDR3 has 14 amino acids. This chain's CDR3 is CGSPRTSGSYEQFF. The CDR3 DNA reads TGCGGAAGTCCCCGGACTAGCGGGAGCTATGAGCAGTTCTTC.